Listed below are T cell receptor beta chains from one sample, sequenced in a study of T cell repertoires in cytomegalovirus infection. A single record per CDR3 protein comes from TCRdb applying MiXCR to the reads. Among around 170,000 distinct CDR3 sequences listed, about 15% were seen once. The specimen sequenced was CD8+ T cells from PBMCs. Every receptor here comes from a human donor in good health (CMV status not recorded). Some clones in this sample may be carry-over from other donors' samples. Both conserved end residues are part of each CDR3. A D gene is named only where the DNA matches it firmly. Rows may omit the clone size; those that give it use once, few, many or a size class.

V,D,J,size,CDR3,DNA
TRBV7-9,.,TRBJ1-1,.,CATGVRAGEAFF,TGTGCCACCGGGGTAAGGGCCGGGGAAGCTTTCTTT
TRBV7-2,.,TRBJ1-2,many,CASSLTTVESYGYTF,TGTGCCAGCAGCTTAACGACAGTGGAGAGCTATGGCTACACCTTC
TRBV7-6,.,TRBJ1-1,.,CASSFLAGDPEAFF,TGTGCCAGCAGCTTCCTGGCAGGGGACCCTGAAGCTTTCTTT
TRBV27,TRBD1,TRBJ2-7,.,CASSIRTGLDEQYF,TGTGCCAGCAGTATACGGACAGGGTTAGACGAGCAGTACTTC
TRBV14,TRBD2,TRBJ2-7,few,CASSHIGRDYYYEQYF,TGTGCCAGCAGCCATATAGGCCGGGACTATTACTACGAGCAGTACTTC
TRBV20-1,.,TRBJ1-5,.,CSASLGFGQSQPQHF,TGCAGTGCTAGTTTGGGGTTCGGTCAAAGTCAGCCCCAGCATTTT
TRBV6-2/TRBV6-3,TRBD2,TRBJ2-1,.,CASSYPKGLGDGEQFF,TGTGCCAGCAGTTACCCGAAGGGACTAGGGGATGGTGAGCAGTTCTTC
TRBV29-1,TRBD1,TRBJ1-1,.,CSVGVGTGPLEAFF,TGCAGCGTGGGGGTAGGGACAGGTCCACTTGAAGCTTTCTTT
TRBV6-5,TRBD1,TRBJ2-2,few,CASSPGQGYTGELFF,TGTGCCAGCAGCCCCGGACAGGGGTACACCGGGGAGCTGTTTTTT
TRBV20-1,TRBD2,TRBJ2-3,.,CSGGLAGNTQYF,TGCAGCGGGGGACTAGCGGGAAATACGCAGTATTTT
TRBV12-5,TRBD2,TRBJ2-2,few,CASGLVLSGLVHTGELFF,TGTGCTAGTGGTTTGGTACTCTCCGGACTAGTCCACACCGGGGAGCTGTTTTTT
TRBV6-6,TRBD2,TRBJ2-1,.,CASSSARGLANEQFF,TGTGCCAGCAGTTCGGCCCGGGGACTAGCCAATGAGCAGTTCTTC
TRBV12-3/TRBV12-4,.,TRBJ1-3,.,CASSGGRGTIYF,TGTGCCAGCAGTGGGGGTCGTGGCACCATATATTTT
TRBV7-2,.,TRBJ2-7,medium-sized,CASSPGGLYEQYF,TGTGCCAGCAGCCCGGGGGGCCTCTACGAGCAGTACTTC
TRBV5-4,.,TRBJ2-7,.,CASSLDGSSYEQYF,TGTGCCAGCAGCTTGGATGGGAGCTCCTACGAGCAGTACTTC
TRBV7-2,.,TRBJ1-5,.,CASSLGVNQPQHF,TGTGCCAGCAGCTTAGGGGTGAATCAGCCCCAGCATTTT
TRBV29-1,TRBD2,TRBJ2-2,few,CSVEDLGTSLNTGELFF,TGCAGCGTTGAAGATCTTGGGACTAGTTTAAACACCGGGGAGCTGTTTTTT
TRBV7-2,TRBD2,TRBJ2-7,many,CASSWASGEYYEQYF,TGTGCCAGCAGTTGGGCTAGCGGGGAGTACTACGAGCAGTACTTC
TRBV24-1,.,TRBJ2-2,few,CATSLQYTGELFF,TGTGCCACCAGTCTCCAGTACACCGGGGAGCTGTTTTTT
TRBV28,.,TRBJ2-1,once,CASSLNSGFYNEQFF,TGTGCCAGCAGTTTAAATTCAGGGTTCTACAATGAGCAGTTCTTC
TRBV7-6,TRBD1,TRBJ2-1,.,CASSHNRGLYSYNEQFF,TGTGCCAGCAGCCATAACAGGGGCCTATACTCCTACAATGAGCAGTTCTTC
TRBV28,.,TRBJ1-1,.,CASSLYRGTEAFF,TGTGCCAGCAGTTTATATCGGGGTACTGAAGCTTTCTTT
TRBV6-2/TRBV6-3,.,TRBJ2-1,.,CASSYSPGTSPHEQFF,TGTGCCAGCAGTTACTCTCCGGGGACCTCCCCCCATGAGCAGTTCTTC
TRBV7-2,TRBD1,TRBJ1-1,few,CASSLARGVGSTEAFF,TGTGCCAGCAGCTTAGCCAGGGGGGTCGGATCCACTGAAGCTTTCTTT
TRBV15,TRBD1,TRBJ2-7,few,CATSRDDRGQWDEQYF,TGTGCCACCAGCAGAGATGACAGGGGGCAGTGGGACGAGCAGTACTTC
TRBV28,.,TRBJ2-2,many,CASSPPDTANTGELFF,TGTGCCAGCAGTCCCCCGGACACTGCGAACACCGGGGAGCTGTTTTTT